This T cell receptor (beta chain) was recovered during a study of T-cell reconstitution after alpha-beta-depleted transplantation in children (dated by TCRdb to the mid-2010s). General notes on the study: The study quantitatively tracked T-cell immune reconstitution after TCRalphabeta/CD19-depleted allogeneic hematopoietic cell transplantation in children using TCR repertoire profiling. What the research found in general, with its limitations: About two months after transplant, the apparently early recovery of alphabetaT-cell counts reportedly depended on just several hundred clones that had expanded rapidly and came from non-depleted graft cells. Over subsequent months, a decline in hyperexpanded clone frequencies was noted, and after one year, T-cell counts and TCRbeta diversity were mostly ascribed to newly produced T cells. In some patients, the high TCRbeta diversity seen at day 60 was put down to recipient T cells and intrathymic progenitors that had survived conditioning.

The label giving this sample's treatment or condition can be read as: allogeneic hematopoietic cell transplantation with graft depleted of TCRalphabeta T cells and CD19 B cells. The transplant recipients were children given TCRalphabeta/CD19-depleted allogeneic hematopoietic cell grafts. About this clonotype: Its specific antigen is unknown. No quality values exist for individual bases; no much larger clone is one base distant.

Preparation of the library involved PCR. The sequencing machine was an Illumina HiSeq 2500. To normalize quantification of the TCRbeta repertoire, the TCR libraries were built with molecular barcoding that relied on unique molecular identifiers. TCRdb reran the public reads through fastp at Q25 and MiXCR, keeping productive beta chains. Identical CDR3 proteins give one entry, which carries the most common genes and DNA. The sample table shows over 200,000 distinct CDR3 sequences, and approximately 8.4% are seen once. The top ten hold less than 40% of the sample. The starting material was PBMCs, mostly from graft donor cells, obtained 360 days after TCRalphabeta/CD19-depleted stem cell transplant. This TCR derives from a male patient between 2 and 9 years old who had a stem cell transplant for acute myeloid leukemia, so the T cells may come from the graft donor.

The CDR3 corresponds to CASSTGTSGSYQYF. The nucleotide sequence reads TGTGCCAGCAGCACCGGGACTAGCGGGAGTTACCAGTACTTC. Rearrangement joined TRBV7-3 to TRBJ2-7; 14 bases in the junction line up with TRBD2. The junction shows trimming of 5 bases on V and 10 bases on J, and the gene matches do not reach 7 bases of it. The CDR3 sequence holds 14 residues, the cysteine and phenylalanine included. Just the 42-base CDR3 DNA is kept, in frame starting at base 1. Sequences SGHTA (CDR1) and FQGTGA (CDR2) are obtained from the germline V gene.